The rows below give T cell receptor beta chains drawn from one sample of a study of Ad26.COV2.S vaccination and SARS-CoV-2 variants. The table came from immunoSEQ multiplex PCR; TCRdb's copy has only in-frame clones and leaves some out. The sample lists fewer than 400,000 clones, roughly 84% occurring once. The sequenced sample was peripheral blood, obtained in a trial of Ad26.COV2.S vaccine versus placebo. These receptors came from a person between 18 and 65 years old who received the Ad26.COV2.S COVID-19 vaccine or a placebo. CDR3s include the opening cysteine and the closing phenylalanine or tryptophan. A D gene is named only where the DNA matches it firmly.

V: TRBV19
D: .
J: TRBJ1-6
CDR3: CASSFGQKSSYNSPLHF
DNA: TGTGCCAGTAGTTTCGGACAGAAAAGCTCCTATAATTCACCCCTCCACTTT

V: TRBV12-3/TRBV12-4
D: .
J: TRBJ2-1
CDR3: CASSPRGGSERFF
DNA: TGTGCCAGCAGTCCCAGGGGGGGATCGGAGAGGTTCTTC

V: TRBV7-2
D: .
J: TRBJ1-2
CDR3: CASSSRDSPDGYTF
DNA: TGTGCCAGCAGCTCGCGGGATTCCCCGGATGGCTACACCTTC

V: TRBV30
D: .
J: TRBJ1-2
CDR3: CAWRWSGIYTF
DNA: TGTGCCTGGAGATGGTCCGGGATATACACCTTC

V: TRBV7-2
D: .
J: TRBJ1-2
CDR3: CASSGFVGGRYGYTF
DNA: TGTGCCAGCAGCGGGTTCGTAGGGGGGCGGTATGGCTACACCTTC

V: TRBV5-1
D: TRBD1
J: TRBJ1-2
CDR3: CASSLDRGRVYGYTF
DNA: TGCGCCAGCAGCTTGGACAGGGGGCGAGTGTATGGCTACACCTTC

V: TRBV13
D: TRBD2
J: TRBJ2-7
CDR3: CASSLRPAGGGYEQYF
DNA: TGTGCCAGCAGCTTAAGGCCAGCGGGGGGAGGATACGAGCAGTACTTC

V: TRBV4-3
D: .
J: TRBJ1-2
CDR3: CASSQDRGASSPYGYTF
DNA: TGCGCCAGCAGCCAAGACAGGGGAGCGAGTAGTCCCTATGGCTACACCTTC

V: TRBV7-8
D: .
J: TRBJ1-5
CDR3: CASSLLGDQPQHF
DNA: TGTGCCAGCAGCTTATTAGGGGATCAGCCCCAGCATTTT

V: TRBV9
D: TRBD2
J: TRBJ2-1
CDR3: CASSSSPWTSGGEQFF
DNA: TGTGCCAGCAGCTCTAGCCCTTGGACTAGCGGAGGTGAGCAGTTCTTC

V: TRBV19
D: TRBD1
J: TRBJ1-6
CDR3: CASTGTARLPLHF
DNA: TGTGCCAGTACCGGGACAGCTAGATTACCCCTCCACTTT

V: TRBV9
D: .
J: TRBJ1-2
CDR3: CASSLNYGYTF
DNA: TGTGCCAGCAGCCTGAACTATGGCTACACCTTC

V: TRBV7-3
D: .
J: TRBJ1-1
CDR3: CASSLTARGMMNTEAFF
DNA: TGTGCCAGCAGCTTAACAGCGAGGGGGATGATGAACACTGAAGCTTTCTTT

V: TRBV15
D: TRBD2
J: TRBJ2-4
CDR3: CATSRDYGGDIQYF
DNA: TGTGCCACCAGCAGAGATTACGGGGGGGACATTCAGTACTTC

V: TRBV3-1/TRBV3-2
D: TRBD1
J: TRBJ2-1
CDR3: CASSHRQGRNEQFF
DNA: TGTGCCAGCAGCCACAGACAGGGCAGGAATGAGCAGTTCTTC

V: TRBV19
D: .
J: TRBJ2-7
CDR3: CASSIPGRQTYEQYF
DNA: TGTGCCAGTAGTATCCCGGGACGGCAAACCTACGAGCAGTACTTC

V: TRBV29-1
D: .
J: TRBJ1-2
CDR3: CSSSGRGGYTF
DNA: TGCAGCTCATCAGGGCGAGGCGGCTACACCTTC

V: TRBV2
D: .
J: TRBJ1-2
CDR3: CASSEAPHYGYTF
DNA: TGTGCCAGCAGTGAAGCGCCTCACTATGGCTACACCTTC

V: TRBV25-1
D: .
J: TRBJ2-1
CDR3: CASSEAGNYNEQFF
DNA: TGTGCCAGCAGTGAGGCAGGGAACTACAATGAGCAGTTCTTC

V: TRBV4-3
D: .
J: TRBJ1-1
CDR3: CASSQDREYTEAFF
DNA: TGCGCCAGCAGCCAAGATAGGGAATACACTGAAGCTTTCTTT

V: TRBV9
D: .
J: TRBJ1-3
CDR3: CASSTNREITGNTIYF
DNA: TGTGCCAGCAGCACTAACAGGGAGATAACTGGAAACACCATATATTTT

V: TRBV2
D: .
J: TRBJ1-4
CDR3: CASTEDLPYEKLFF
DNA: TGTGCCAGCACAGAGGACCTACCCTACGAAAAACTGTTTTTT